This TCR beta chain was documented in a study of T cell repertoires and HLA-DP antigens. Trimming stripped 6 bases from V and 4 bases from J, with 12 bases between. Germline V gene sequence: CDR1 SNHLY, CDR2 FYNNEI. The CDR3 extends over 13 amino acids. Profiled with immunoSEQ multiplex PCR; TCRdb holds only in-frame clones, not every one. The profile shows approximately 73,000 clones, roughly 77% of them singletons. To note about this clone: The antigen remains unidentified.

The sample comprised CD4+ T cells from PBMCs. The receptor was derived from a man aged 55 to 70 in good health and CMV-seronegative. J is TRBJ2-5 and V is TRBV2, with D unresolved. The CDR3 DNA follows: TGTGCCAGCAGAGGGCGGACGGGAGAGACCCAGTACTTC. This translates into CASRGRTGETQYF. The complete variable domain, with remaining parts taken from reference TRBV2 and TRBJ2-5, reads EPEVTQTPSHQVTQMGQEVILRCVPISNHLYFYWYRQILGQKVEFLVSFYNNEISEKSEIFDDQFSVERPDGSNFTLKIRSTKLEDSAMYFCASRGRTGETQYFGPGTRLLVL.